These 24 T cell receptor beta chains share one sample of origin, sequenced in a study of neoadjuvant nivolumab and ipilimumab in lung cancer. Method: immunoSEQ multiplex PCR; TCRdb's copy keeps in-frame clones and lacks some. The sample consists of about 12,000 clones, more than 90% of them appearing once. The sequenced sample was peripheral blood, obtained after neoadjuvant nivolumab, alone or with ipilimumab, at or shortly before surgery. These TCRs come from an adult with non-small cell lung cancer.

The CDR3 is CASRPMLDAEAFF. CDR3 bases: TGTGCCAGTAGGCCCATGCTGGATGCTGAAGCTTTCTTT. J is TRBJ1-1 and V is TRBV19; D not certain. This CDR3 contains 13 residues. The V gene's germline CDR1 is LNHDA and CDR2 SQIVND (reference sequence). The ends were cut back, 6 bases at V and 6 bases at J, with 14 bases in the middle.

The J gene is TRBJ2-5, the V gene TRBV7-7; tentatively, D is TRBD1 (6 bases). This CDR3 contains 16 residues. Germline V gene sequence: CDR1 SSHAT, CDR2 FNYEAQ (reference sequence). V was cut by 2 bases and J by 4 bases, with 17 bases left in between. The DNA of the CDR3 is TGTGCCAGCAGCTTATTTCCAGGGGTAGGAGTAGAGACCCAGTACTTC. Its translation: CASSLFPGVGVETQYF.

The CDR3 reads CASSLGRLAGVGEQFF. The CDR3 DNA reads as TGTGCCAGCAGCTTAGGGCGCCTAGCGGGAGTGGGCGAGCAGTTCTTC. The V call is TRBV7-2, the J call TRBJ2-1; 10 bases are shared with TRBD2. V shed 1 base, J shed 10 bases, and the junction held 10 bases outside the gene matches. The CDR3 has 16 residues. Germline V gene lookup returns CDR1 SGHTA and CDR2 FQGNSA.

The chain combines TRBV6-6 with TRBJ2-7; 7 bases are a match to TRBD1. Trimming took 6 bases from V and 7 from J; bases not matched to a gene: 9. CDR3 length equals 13 residues. The germline V gene encodes CDR1 MNHNY and CDR2 SVGAGI (reference sequence). CDR3 sequence: CASSPGTAHEQYF. CDR3 DNA sequence: TGTGCCAGCAGCCCCGGGACAGCACATGAGCAGTACTTC.

The chain recombines TRBV18 with TRBJ2-1, with 8 nucleotides matching TRBD2. Trimming at V came to 5 bases and at J to 3 bases, leaving 6 bases not matched to a gene. Germline values: CDR1 KGHSH, CDR2 LQKENI. This CDR3 region has 15 residues. CDR3 residues: CASSVGGRLYNEQFF. The CDR3 DNA reads TGTGCCAGCTCAGTTGGCGGGAGGCTCTACAATGAGCAGTTCTTC. The full variable domain, rest sourced from reference TRBV18 and TRBJ2-1, is NAGVMQNPRHLVRRRGQEARLRCSPMKGHSHVYWYRQLPEEGLKFMVYLQKENIIDESGMPKERFSAEFPKEGPSILRIQQVVRGDSAAYFCASSVGGRLYNEQFFGPGTRLTVL.

The CDR3: CASSLDGSGQPQHF. DNA for the CDR3: TGTGCCAGCAGCTTAGACGGGTCAGGGCAGCCCCAGCATTTT. The chain couples TRBV7-9 to TRBJ1-5; tentative D call: TRBD1 (5 bases). Trimming pared 1 base from V and 7 bases from J, leaving 11 bases between. CDR3 size: 14 residues. The V gene's germline CDR1 is SEHNR and CDR2 FQNEAQ (reference sequence).

The V gene is TRBV5-1, the J gene TRBJ2-2; 8 bases are a match to TRBD2. The CDR3 spans 15 residues. The trim removed 2 bases at V and 3 bases at J, leaving 3 bases unmatched. The V gene's germline CDR1 is SGHRS and CDR2 YFSETQ. The CDR3 DNA reads as TGCGCCAGCAGCTTTTCACTAGCGGACACCGGGGAGCTGTTTTTT. Translation gives CASSFSLADTGELFF.

This CDR3 reads CASSLAGGGISYEQYF. The CDR3 nucleotides are TGTGCCAGCAGCTTAGCGGGTGGCGGGATCTCCTACGAGCAGTACTTC. The V and J genes are TRBV13 and TRBJ2-7, with D possibly TRBD2 on 6 matching bases. V shed 1 base and J shed 0 bases, with 13 bases lying between them. This CDR3 has 16 residues. Germline values: CDR1 PRHDT, CDR2 FYEKMQ (reference sequence). Full variable domain (rest looked up from reference TRBV13 and TRBJ2-7): AAGVIQSPRHLIKEKRETATLKCYPIPRHDTVYWYQQGPGQDPQFLISFYEKMQSDKGSIPDRFSAQQFSDYHSELNMSSLELGDSALYFCASSLAGGGISYEQYFGPGTRLTVT.

The rearrangement uses TRBV29-1 and TRBJ2-5, with D perhaps being TRBD1 or TRBD2 (6 bases each). CDR1 is SQVTM, CDR2 ANQGSEA, per germline. The CDR3 has 12 residues. Trimming removed 5 bases at V and 4 bases at J, with 11 bases between. The CDR3 sequence: CSVTKGGETQYF. In DNA form, the CDR3 reads TGCAGCGTTACAAAGGGGGGAGAGACCCAGTACTTC. Full variable domain (rest looked up from reference TRBV29-1 and TRBJ2-5): SAVISQKPSRDICQRGTSLTIQCQVDSQVTMMFWYRQQPGQSLTLIATANQGSEATYESGFVIDKFPISRPNLTFSTLTVSNMSPEDSSIYLCSVTKGGETQYFGPGTRLLVL.

The chain is built from TRBV6-5 and TRBJ1-4; D uncertain. Deletions cut 3 bases from V and 3 bases from J, with 11 bases between. The CDR3 consists of 15 residues. The germline V gene encodes CDR1 MNHEY and CDR2 SVGAGI. The CDR3 loop reads CASSYQAGANEKLFF. As DNA, the CDR3 is TGTGCCAGCAGTTATCAGGCTGGTGCTAATGAAAAACTGTTTTTT.

The gene calls are TRBV10-3 and TRBJ1-1; D unclear. CDR3 length: 17 amino acids. Germline values: CDR1 ENHRY, CDR2 SYGVKD. Trimming removed 0 bases from V and 3 bases from J, with 17 bases in between. CDR3 nucleotides: TGTGCCATCAGTGAGTCGTCGCGGTGGGCCGGGGACACTGAAGCTTTCTTT. This translates into CAISESSRWAGDTEAFF.

The chain is built from TRBV7-6 and TRBJ2-1; TRBD2 might be the D (5 bases). Germline assignment: CDR1 SGHVS and CDR2 FNYEAQ. CDR3 length: 15 residues. Trimming took 3 bases from V and 7 from J, leaving 16 bases between them. The CDR3, as DNA: TGTGCCAGCAGCTTTCCGGGGTCGGCCGAAAATGAGCAGTTCTTC. Protein product: CASSFPGSAENEQFF.

V and J are TRBV11-2 and TRBJ2-2, with a tentative D call TRBD2 (7 bases). V was trimmed by 4 bases and J by 2 bases, leaving 20 bases between them. The CDR3 loop spans 18 amino acids. Germline loops: CDR1 SGHAT, CDR2 FQNNGV. CDR3 sequence reads: CASSYPGGWGFNTGELFF. The CDR3 bases are TGTGCCAGCAGCTACCCGGGGGGCTGGGGGTTTAACACCGGGGAGCTGTTTTTT.

This clone was counted once. Written as DNA, the CDR3 is TGTGCCAGCACCAAATCAGACAGGGCTCATTATTGGTACTTC. This encodes CASTKSDRAHYWYF. The gene calls are TRBV27 and TRBJ2-7; 7 nucleotides match TRBD1. The trim removed 7 bases at V and 12 bases at J, leaving 18 bases unmatched. From germline, CDR1 is MNHEY and CDR2 SMNVEV (reference sequence). The CDR3 has 14 residues.

This clone was recorded only once. This chain uses TRBV2 with TRBJ1-5; unclear D gene. CDR1 and CDR2 (germline): SNHLY, FYNNEI. The ends were cut back, 4 bases at V and 0 bases at J, with 10 bases in the middle. The CDR3 covers 15 residues. The CDR3 loop reads CASSGAGYSNQPQHF. CDR3 coding DNA: TGTGCCAGCAGTGGGGCCGGATATAGCAATCAGCCCCAGCATTTT.

The chain recombines TRBV7-6 with TRBJ2-3, with 13 nucleotides matching TRBD2. The CDR3 covers 19 residues. Germline lookup yields CDR1 SGHVS and CDR2 FNYEAQ. Trimming at V came to 6 bases and at J to 4 bases, leaving 16 bases not matched to a gene. CDR3 nucleotide sequence: TGTGCCAGCAGGTCCGGACTAGCGGGAGAACGAGGCTTCCCAGATACGCAGTATTTT. It codes for CASRSGLAGERGFPDTQYF.

The genes are TRBV9 and TRBJ2-5; weak D call: TRBD2 (5 bases). With 3 bases removed from V and 2 bases from J, the gap between germline ends came to 11 bases. Looked up from germline, CDR1 is SGDLS and CDR2 is YYNGEE. There are 14 residues in the CDR3. The CDR3 DNA follows: TGTGCCAGCAGCGAGGCGGGCCTTCAAGAGACCCAGTACTTC. This encodes CASSEAGLQETQYF.

V gene TRBV7-2 combines with J gene TRBJ2-5; 10 bases line up with TRBD2. This CDR3 region has 15 residues. With V trimmed by 5 bases and J by 1 base, 4 bases remained unmatched. Germline CDR1 is SGHTA and CDR2 is FQGNSA. CDR3 nucleotides: TGTGCCAGCAGCCAAACTAGCGGGACCCAAGAGACCCAGTACTTC. As protein: CASSQTSGTQETQYF.

The V gene is TRBV27, the J gene TRBJ2-2, with TRBD2 identical over 11 bases. This CDR3 comprises 17 residues. Germline V gives CDR1 MNHEY, CDR2 SMNVEV (reference sequence). Unmatched junction bases numbered 9, after V lost 5 bases and J lost 4 bases. This CDR3 is CASSLTPGLAVTGELFF. CDR3 sequence (DNA): TGTGCCAGCAGTCTCACGCCGGGACTAGCGGTCACCGGGGAGCTGTTTTTT.

The rearrangement uses TRBV6-1 and TRBJ2-6; D is perhaps TRBD1 (6 bases). Germline-derived CDR1 and CDR2 are MNHNS and SASEGT. V was pared by 2 bases and J by 2 bases, with 7 bases between. There are 15 residues in the CDR3. DNA for the CDR3: TGTGCCAGCAGTGAAAACAGGGCTGGGGCCAACGTCCTGACTTTC. The encoded protein is CASSENRAGANVLTF.

The chain is built from TRBV15 and TRBJ2-7; possibly TRBD2 for D (5 bases). The CDR3 has 15 amino acids. CDR1 and CDR2 from the germline V gene are LNHNV and YYDKDF (reference sequence). V shed 0 bases and J shed 0 bases, with 9 bases lying between them. The CDR3 coding sequence is TGTGCCACCAGCAGAGATACGGGGAGCTCCTACGAGCAGTACTTC. Translated, it gives CATSRDTGSSYEQYF.

This rearrangement joins TRBV28 to TRBJ1-1, with no clear D. The V and J ends lost 4 bases and 2 bases respectively, with 11 bases between them. The CDR3 has 14 amino acids. Per the germline V gene, CDR1 is MDHEN and CDR2 is SYDVKM. The CDR3 DNA reads TGTGCCAGCAGTTCCCTTTCCAGAAACACTGAAGCTTTCTTT. Its protein is CASSSLSRNTEAFF.

The rearrangement joins TRBV9 to TRBJ2-2; D is undetermined. This CDR3 spans 15 amino acids. Trimming left V 6 bases short and J 1 base short, with 13 bases between. Germline V lookup: CDR1 SGDLS, CDR2 YYNGEE. The chain's CDR3 is CASTPPTGNTGELFF. As DNA, the CDR3 is TGTGCCAGCACCCCCCCAACGGGGAACACCGGGGAGCTGTTTTTT.

The chain is built from TRBV7-3 and TRBJ2-7; D tentatively reads TRBD1 or TRBD2 (5 bases each). The CDR3 is 13 residues long. Germline CDR1 SGHTA, CDR2 FQGTGA. V lost 5 bases to trimming and J lost 5 bases, with 13 bases between them. The CDR3 DNA is TGTGCCAGCAGCGAGGGGCCGGACAACGAGCAGTACTTC. Translated, it gives CASSEGPDNEQYF.